Listed here are 22 T cell receptor beta chains from one sample, sequenced in a study of vaccination effects on CD4 cells after COVID-19. These TCRs are of unknown antigen specificity. Using immunoSEQ multiplex PCR, the repertoire was profiled, and TCRdb retains in-frame clones only, with some absent. This sample has roughly 42,000 clones, with 77% found just once. Expansion with viral peptide pools was applied to antigen-specific CD4+ T cells by the ViraFEST assay prior to sequencing. Investigators separated out CD4+ T cells once 10 days of culture had passed. Recipients of the vaccine had no prior SARS-CoV-2 infection and negative nucleocapsid antibodies. The sample was CD4+ T cells from PBMCs cultured with HCoV-NL63 spike peptides, taken before COVID-19 vaccination. The source is a human donor who received a COVID-19 vaccine.

The chain joins TRBV29-1 to TRBJ2-2; D is unclear. V was clipped by 5 bases and J by 6 bases, with 10 bases between them. Per germline, CDR1 SQVTM and CDR2 ANQGSEA. CDR3 length equals 12 residues. The CDR3, as DNA: TGCAGCGTTCGGACCGGCGCCGGGGAGCTGTTTTTT. This sequence encodes CSVRTGAGELFF.

The rearrangement joins TRBV10-1 to TRBJ1-4, with no clear D. The germline CDR1 and CDR2 sequences are WNHNN and SYGVQD (reference sequence). The CDR3 totals 14 residues. V lost 5 bases and J 8 bases, leaving 15 bases between the germline ends. The CDR3 DNA follows: TGCGCCAGCAGTTCGGGCCAGGACTCGGAAAAACTGTTTTTT. The encoded protein is CASSSGQDSEKLFF.

The rearrangement uses TRBV9 and TRBJ1-1; a possible D gene is TRBD1 (5 bases). The CDR3 is 14 amino acids. V dropped 3 bases and J dropped 0 bases, with 9 bases sitting between them. Per germline, CDR1 SGDLS and CDR2 YYNGEE. CDR3 in DNA: TGTGCCAGCAGCGGGGGACTCTTGAACACTGAAGCTTTCTTT. The encoded protein is CASSGGLLNTEAFF. Based on the CDR3 plus reference TRBV9 and TRBJ1-1, the full variable domain is DSGVTQTPKHLITATGQRVTLRCSPRSGDLSVYWYQQSLDQGLQFLIQYYNGEERAKGNILERFSAQQFPDLHSELNLSSLELGDSALYFCASSGGLLNTEAFFGQGTRLTVV.

The chain is built from TRBV5-1 and TRBJ2-2; 14 bases line up with TRBD2. Germline V gives CDR1 SGHRS, CDR2 YFSETQ. The CDR3 totals 19 residues. The V segment lost 3 bases and the J segment 4 bases; nucleotides outside the gene matches: 11. The CDR3 nucleotides are TGCGCCAGCAGCTCCGGACTAGCGGGGGGCCTTTGGGGCACCGGGGAGCTGTTTTTT. Its translation: CASSSGLAGGLWGTGELFF.

The chain employs TRBV3-1 (or the pseudogene TRBV3-2) and TRBJ2-3, with 8 bases fitting TRBD1. The CDR3 spans 15 residues. Germline V gives CDR1 LGHDT, CDR2 YNNKEL (reference sequence). J gave up 6 bases and V 4 bases, and 9 bases lay outside the gene matches. CDR3 sequence reads: CASSPGQGRPDTQYF. CDR3 DNA: TGTGCCAGCAGCCCCGGACAGGGTCGGCCCGATACGCAGTATTTT.

CDR3 in amino acids: CASRQGYSTDTQYF. CDR3 in DNA: TGTGCCAGCCGACAGGGGTACAGCACAGATACGCAGTATTTT. J is TRBJ2-3 and V is TRBV27, with 8 bases aligning to TRBD1. Germline V gene lookup returns CDR1 MNHEY and CDR2 SMNVEV (reference sequence). J was trimmed by 0 bases and V by 8 bases; bases with no gene match: 4. CDR3 length: 14 residues.

The chain recombines TRBV28 with TRBJ1-6, with D maybe TRBD1 (6 bases). The CDR3 consists of 16 residues. The V gene's germline CDR1 is MDHEN and CDR2 SYDVKM. V was trimmed by 1 base and J by 7 bases, leaving 14 bases between them. The CDR3 nucleotides read TGTGCCAGCAGTTTATATCCCACAGGGTCAAATTCACCCCTCCACTTT. Translating it yields CASSLYPTGSNSPLHF. The full variable domain, its missing parts supplied by reference TRBV28 and TRBJ1-6, is DVKVTQSSRYLVKRTGEKVFLECVQDMDHENMFWYRQDPGLGLRLIYFSYDVKMKEKGDIPEGYSVSREKKERFSLILESASTNQTSMYLCASSLYPTGSNSPLHFGNGTRLTVT.

The chain has TRBV7-2 and TRBJ2-5, with TRBD2 matching over 8 bases. CDR3 length: 17 residues. The J segment lost 1 base and the V segment lost 0 bases, leaving 7 bases of the junction unmatched. Germline CDR1 is SGHTA and CDR2 is FQGNSA. CDR3 DNA: TGTGCCAGCAGCTTAGCTAGCGGGGCGGTGTTCCAAGAGACCCAGTACTTC. This codes for CASSLASGAVFQETQYF.

The chain couples TRBV9 to TRBJ2-1, with TRBD2 matching over 8 bases. The CDR3 totals 15 residues. Germline loops: CDR1 SGDLS, CDR2 YYNGEE. Trimming at V came to 4 bases and at J to 4 bases, leaving 7 bases not matched to a gene. The CDR3 here is CASSFLGGAYNEQFF. CDR3 DNA sequence: TGTGCCAGCAGCTTCCTCGGGGGGGCATACAATGAGCAGTTCTTC.

This chain links TRBV5-4 with TRBJ2-3; 8 positions agree with TRBD2. The V gene's germline CDR1 is SGHNT and CDR2 YYREEE (reference sequence). Trimming cost V 3 bases and J 2 bases; bases outside gene matches: 5. CDR3 length: 15 residues. For the CDR3, the DNA is TGTGCCAGCAGCTCGGGGGGGCGTTACACAGATACGCAGTATTTT. It is translated as CASSSGGRYTDTQYF. Full variable domain (rest looked up from reference TRBV5-4 and TRBJ2-3): ETGVTQSPTHLIKTRGQQVTLRCSSQSGHNTVSWYQQALGQGPQFIFQYYREEENGRGNFPPRFSGLQFPNYSSELNVNALELDDSALYLCASSSGGRYTDTQYFGPGTRLTVL.

J is TRBJ2-2 and V is TRBV4-1; unclear D gene. Germline CDR1 and CDR2: MGHRA and YSYEKL. V was cut by 1 base and J by 7 bases, with 10 bases left in between. The CDR3 totals 14 residues. CDR3: CASSQGTSGGELFF. The CDR3 DNA follows: TGCGCCAGCAGCCAAGGGACCTCGGGCGGGGAGCTGTTTTTT.

The V call is TRBV5-1, the J call TRBJ1-1; 8 nucleotides line up with TRBD1. With 1 base clipped from V and 2 bases from J, the junction kept 10 bases outside the gene matches. Per germline, CDR1 SGHRS and CDR2 YFSETQ. This CDR3 has 17 residues. CDR3 amino acids: CASSLTQGARPNTEAFF. The CDR3 DNA is TGCGCCAGCAGCTTGACCCAGGGGGCGAGGCCTAACACTGAAGCTTTCTTT.

DNA of the CDR3: TGTGCCAGCAGCTCTATGTACAGGACAGGGGGCTCCTATAATTCACCCCTCCACTTT. This encodes CASSSMYRTGGSYNSPLHF. The V gene is TRBV7-2, the J gene TRBJ1-6; 10 bases are a match to TRBD1. V lost 4 bases and J lost 0; bases outside the gene matches: 9. The CDR3 totals 19 residues. Germline V gene sequence: CDR1 SGHTA, CDR2 FQGNSA. Full variable domain (outside the CDR3, taken from reference TRBV7-2 and TRBJ1-6): GAGVSQSPSNKVTEKGKDVELRCDPISGHTALYWYRQSLGQGLEFLIYFQGNSAPDKSGLPSDRFSAERTGGSVSTLTIQRTQQEDSAVYLCASSSMYRTGGSYNSPLHFGNGTRLTVT.

As DNA, the CDR3 is TGTGCCATTAGGCCATACAGGGCCCTTGTGAACACTGAAGCTTTCTTT. This gives the protein CAIRPYRALVNTEAFF. The rearrangement uses TRBV30 and TRBJ1-1, with D possibly matching TRBD1 (6 bases). This CDR3 is built from 16 residues. Per germline, CDR1 GTSNPN and CDR2 SVGIG (reference sequence). V dropped 8 bases and J dropped 0 bases, with 22 bases sitting between them.

J is TRBJ2-3 and V is TRBV18, with D possibly being TRBD1 (5 bases). From germline, CDR1 is KGHSH and CDR2 LQKENI. The CDR3 spans 15 residues. Between the trimmed V and J ends, which lost 5 bases and 0 bases, there was a span of 12 bases. In DNA form, the CDR3 reads TGTGCCAGCTCAAACGGACATGCTAGCACAGATACGCAGTATTTT. It encodes CASSNGHASTDTQYF.

The chain recombines TRBV6-5 with TRBJ2-3, with a possible D match to TRBD2 (5 bases). The germline CDR1 and CDR2 sequences are MNHEY and SVGAGI. The germline V and J ends were trimmed by 6 bases and 0 bases, with 13 bases remaining between them. The CDR3 sequence is 15 residues long. The CDR3 DNA sequence: TGTGCCAGCAGCCCACGGGGATCTAGCACAGATACGCAGTATTTT. Translating it yields CASSPRGSSTDTQYF.

V is TRBV18 and J is TRBJ2-7; 7 bases align to TRBD1. Trimming at V came to 5 bases and at J to 1 base, leaving 5 bases not matched to a gene. CDR3 length equals 14 residues. CDR1 KGHSH and CDR2 LQKENI come from the germline V gene. This chain's CDR3 is CASSITQGSYEQYV. The CDR3 nucleotides read TGTGCCAGCTCAATAACACAGGGGTCCTACGAGCAGTACGTC.

This clone was counted between two and nine times. CDR3 protein: CASRSTGQVYGYTF. The CDR3, as DNA: TGTGCCAGCAGATCGACAGGGCAAGTCTATGGCTACACCTTC. V is TRBV6-5 and J is TRBJ1-2; TRBD1 agrees at 7 bases. Losses at the gene ends were 6 bases for V and 4 bases for J; bases not matched to a gene: 8. There are 14 residues in the CDR3. The germline CDR1 and CDR2 sequences are MNHEY and SVGAGI.

Only a few counts were recorded for this clone. The chain links TRBV5-8 to TRBJ2-7, with TRBD1 matching over 7 bases. J gave up 0 bases and V 2 bases, and 5 bases lay outside the gene matches. CDR3 length: 15 amino acids. The germline V gene has CDR1 SGHTS and CDR2 YDEGEE. CDR3 bases: TGTGCCAGCAGCTTAAGGACAGGAGTCTCCTACGAGCAGTACGTC. Its translation is CASSLRTGVSYEQYV.

This chain links TRBV4-3 with TRBJ1-2, with 7 bases fitting TRBD1. Germline trimming cut 0 bases from V and 7 bases from J; bases unmatched to any gene: 11. The germline gives CDR1 LGHNA, CDR2 YSLEER. This CDR3 has 16 amino acids. For the CDR3, the DNA is TGCGCCAGCAGCCAAGAAGGGACAGCCTCAAATCGTGGCTACACCTTC. It translates to CASSQEGTASNRGYTF.

This chain connects TRBV4-2 to TRBJ2-5; 11 bases line up with TRBD2. The ends lost 0 bases at V and 5 bases at J; junction bases unmatched: 11. The CDR3 is made up of 18 amino acids. Germline loops: CDR1 LGHNA, CDR2 YNFKEQ. The CDR3 sequence: CASSQESLAGGRVETQYF. CDR3 in DNA: TGTGCCAGCAGCCAAGAGAGCCTAGCGGGGGGACGGGTGGAGACCCAGTACTTC.

This clone was counted once. The rearrangement uses TRBV24-1 and TRBJ1-1; D gene unclear. Germline V gives CDR1 KGHDR, CDR2 SFDVKD. Trimming removed 3 bases at V and 4 bases at J, with 11 bases between. This CDR3 is 14 amino acids long. CDR3 protein: CATSDPRVGTEAFF. CDR3 bases: TGTGCCACCAGTGATCCACGGGTGGGCACTGAAGCTTTCTTT.